The 6 T cell receptor beta chains given below trace back to one sample, sequenced in a study of cytomegalovirus exposure and HLA in healthy donors. Amplification used 60 Vbeta primers and 13 Jbeta primers. Only in-frame clones appear in the TCRdb table, and some are missing; sequencing was by immunoSEQ multiplex PCR. In the table there are some 75,000 clones, under 80% of which are singletons. Input material: PBMCs. These receptors all come from a man aged 18 to 30 in good health and CMV-seropositive.

The genes are TRBV6-1 and TRBJ2-3, with 9 bases that match TRBD2. V shed 6 bases, J shed 3 bases, and the junction held 4 bases outside the gene matches. This CDR3 is built from 14 residues. In germline, CDR1 is MNHNS, CDR2 SASEGT. CDR3 amino acids: CASRLAGATDTQYF. DNA of the CDR3: TGTGCCAGCAGGTTAGCGGGAGCTACAGATACGCAGTATTTT.

The chain has TRBV10-2 and TRBJ2-1; 13 bases fit TRBD2. The CDR3 length is 14 residues. The germline gives CDR1 WSHSY, CDR2 SAAADI. CDR3 protein: CAVRTSGSLDEQFF. The CDR3, as DNA: TGCGCAGTTAGGACTAGCGGGAGTTTGGATGAGCAGTTCTTC.

The chain carries TRBV15 and TRBJ2-6, with a possible D match to TRBD1 (5 bases). The CDR3 covers 15 residues. V was shortened by 8 bases and J by 4 bases, with 15 bases between the two germline ends. From germline, CDR1 is LNHNV and CDR2 YYDKDF (reference sequence). The CDR3 spells CATLPQGPGANVLTF. CDR3 nucleotide sequence: TGTGCCACCTTACCTCAGGGTCCAGGGGCCAACGTCCTGACTTTC.

The rearrangement uses TRBV5-1 and TRBJ2-7; the D is unclear. The CDR3 has 11 amino acids. Per germline, CDR1 SGHRS and CDR2 YFSETQ. Trimming took off 4 bases at V and 3 bases at J, with 5 bases between the two ends. The CDR3 coding sequence is TGCGCCAGCAGCCCCGGCTACGAGCAGTACTTC. This gives the protein CASSPGYEQYF.

This clone was counted between two and nine times. The rearrangement joins TRBV5-6 to TRBJ2-2; D gene uncertain. CDR3 size: 11 residues. V lost 2 bases, J lost 6 bases, and 2 bases lay in between. The V gene's germline CDR1 is SGHDT and CDR2 YYEEEE. The CDR3 loop is CASSFSGELFF. The CDR3 DNA is TGTGCCAGCAGCTTCTCCGGGGAGCTGTTTTTT.

The V call is TRBV9, the J call TRBJ2-7, with 9 nucleotides matching TRBD2. V gave up 0 bases and J gave up 3 bases; unmatched junction bases: 7. Germline CDR1 is SGDLS and CDR2 is YYNGEE. The length of the CDR3 is 16 residues. The CDR3, as DNA: TGTGCCAGCAGCGTAGGAGGGACAGCGGGAGGCTACGAGCAGTACTTC. Translating gives CASSVGGTAGGYEQYF.